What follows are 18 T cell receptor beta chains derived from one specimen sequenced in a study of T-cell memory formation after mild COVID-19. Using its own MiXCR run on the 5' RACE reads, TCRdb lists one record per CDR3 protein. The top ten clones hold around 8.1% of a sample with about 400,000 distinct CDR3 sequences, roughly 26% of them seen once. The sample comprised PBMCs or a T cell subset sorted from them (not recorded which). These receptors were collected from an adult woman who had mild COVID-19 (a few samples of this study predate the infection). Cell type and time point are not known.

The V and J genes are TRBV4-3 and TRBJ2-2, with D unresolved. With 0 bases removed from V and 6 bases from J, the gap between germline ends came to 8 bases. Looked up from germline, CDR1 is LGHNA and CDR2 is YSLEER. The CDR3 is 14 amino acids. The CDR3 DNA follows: TGCGCCAGCAGCCAAGATCGGACCCCCGGGGAGCTGTTTTTT. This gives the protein CASSQDRTPGELFF.

The CDR3 sequence is CASSRGLESNQPQHF. The CDR3 DNA sequence: TGTGCCAGCAGTCGAGGACTAGAGAGCAATCAGCCCCAGCATTTT. The chain combines TRBV12-3 or TRBV12-4 with TRBJ1-5; D remains unclear. Trimming took 5 bases from V and 1 from J, leaving 12 bases between them. The CDR3 sequence is 15 residues long.

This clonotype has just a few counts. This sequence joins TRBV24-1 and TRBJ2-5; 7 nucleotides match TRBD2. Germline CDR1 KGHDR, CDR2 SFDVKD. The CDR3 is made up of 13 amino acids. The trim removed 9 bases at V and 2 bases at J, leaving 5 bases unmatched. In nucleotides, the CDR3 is TGTGCCACCTCGCGAGCGGGGCAAGAGACCCAGTACTTC. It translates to CATSRAGQETQYF.

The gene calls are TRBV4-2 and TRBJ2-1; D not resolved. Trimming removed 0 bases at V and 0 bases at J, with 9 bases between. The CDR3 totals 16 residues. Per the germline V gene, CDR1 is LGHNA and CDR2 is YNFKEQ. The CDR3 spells CASSQDGGSSYNEQFF. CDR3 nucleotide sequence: TGTGCCAGCAGCCAAGACGGCGGTAGCTCCTACAATGAGCAGTTCTTC.

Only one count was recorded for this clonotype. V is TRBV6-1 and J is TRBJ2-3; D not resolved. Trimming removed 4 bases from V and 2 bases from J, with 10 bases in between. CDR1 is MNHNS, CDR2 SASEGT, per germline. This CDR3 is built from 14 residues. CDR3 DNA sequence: TGTGCCAGCAGTGGCGGCCCCTACACAGATACGCAGTATTTT. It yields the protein CASSGGPYTDTQYF.

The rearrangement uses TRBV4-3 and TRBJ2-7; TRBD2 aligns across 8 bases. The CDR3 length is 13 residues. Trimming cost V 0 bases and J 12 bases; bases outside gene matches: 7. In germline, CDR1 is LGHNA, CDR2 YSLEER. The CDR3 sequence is CASSQETGTSLYF. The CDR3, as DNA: TGCGCCAGCAGCCAAGAGACCGGGACTAGTCTGTACTTC.

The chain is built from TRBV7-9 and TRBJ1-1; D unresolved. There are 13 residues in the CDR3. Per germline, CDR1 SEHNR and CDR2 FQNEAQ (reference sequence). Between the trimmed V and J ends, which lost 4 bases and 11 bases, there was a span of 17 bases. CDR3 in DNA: TGTGCCAGCAGCTCGATCTTAGGCGCCGAGGCTTTCTTT. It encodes CASSSILGAEAFF.

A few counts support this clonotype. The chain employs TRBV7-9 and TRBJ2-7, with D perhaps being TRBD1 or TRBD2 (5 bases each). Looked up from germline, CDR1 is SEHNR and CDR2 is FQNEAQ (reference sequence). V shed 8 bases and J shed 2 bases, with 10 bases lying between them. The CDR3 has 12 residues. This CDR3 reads CASYGAPYEQYF. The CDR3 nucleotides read TGTGCCAGCTACGGGGCCCCCTACGAGCAGTACTTC.

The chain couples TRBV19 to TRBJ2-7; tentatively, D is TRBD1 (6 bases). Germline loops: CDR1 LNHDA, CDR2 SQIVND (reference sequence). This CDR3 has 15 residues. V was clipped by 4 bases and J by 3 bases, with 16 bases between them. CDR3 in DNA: TGTGCCAGTAGTACAACCGGGACATCCATCTACGAGCAGTACTTC. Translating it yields CASSTTGTSIYEQYF.

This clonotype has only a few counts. The CDR3: CASSVEGAYGNTIYF. CDR3 DNA sequence: TGTGCCAGCAGCGTAGAGGGGGCGTACGGAAACACCATATATTTT. This rearrangement joins TRBV9 to TRBJ1-3; 7 bases fit TRBD1. This CDR3 comprises 15 residues. Per the germline V gene, CDR1 is SGDLS and CDR2 is YYNGEE. Unmatched junction bases numbered 4, after V lost 0 bases and J lost 4 bases.

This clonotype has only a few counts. As DNA, the CDR3 is TGTGCCAGCAGCTTACAGGGGGCGCCCACTGAAGCTTTCTTT. Translated, it gives CASSLQGAPTEAFF. V is TRBV7-9 and J is TRBJ1-1; 8 nucleotides line up with TRBD1. Germline CDR1 reads SEHNR; CDR2 reads FQNEAQ (reference sequence). The CDR3 extends over 14 amino acids. Trimming took 2 bases from V and 4 from J; bases not matched to a gene: 3. Together with reference TRBV7-9 and TRBJ1-1, the CDR3 gives the full variable domain: DTGVSQNPRHKITKRGQNVTFRCDPISEHNRLYWYRQTLGQGPEFLTYFQNEAQLEKSRLLSDRFSAERPKGSFSTLEIQRTEQGDSAMYLCASSLQGAPTEAFFGQGTRLTVV.

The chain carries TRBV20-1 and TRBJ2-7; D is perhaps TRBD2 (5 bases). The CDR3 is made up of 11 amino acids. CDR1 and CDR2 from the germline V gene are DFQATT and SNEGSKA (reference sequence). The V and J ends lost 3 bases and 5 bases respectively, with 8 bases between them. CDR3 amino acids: CSASVGNEQYF. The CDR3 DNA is TGCAGTGCTAGTGTCGGGAACGAGCAGTACTTC.

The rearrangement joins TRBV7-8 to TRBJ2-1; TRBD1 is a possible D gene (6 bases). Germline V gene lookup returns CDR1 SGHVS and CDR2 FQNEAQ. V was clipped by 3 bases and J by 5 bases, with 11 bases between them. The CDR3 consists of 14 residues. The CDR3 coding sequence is TGTGCCAGCAGCTTGACCGGGACACACAATGAGCAGTTCTTC. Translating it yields CASSLTGTHNEQFF.

The CDR3: CASSPQRSGGANTGELFF. The CDR3 DNA reads TGTGCCAGCTCACCTCAACGGAGCGGGGGCGCGAACACCGGGGAGCTGTTTTTT. The J gene is TRBJ2-2, the V gene TRBV18, with 8 bases fitting TRBD2. CDR1 and CDR2 (germline): KGHSH, LQKENI. The CDR3 is 18 amino acids. With 3 bases clipped from V and 0 bases from J, the junction kept 9 bases outside the gene matches.

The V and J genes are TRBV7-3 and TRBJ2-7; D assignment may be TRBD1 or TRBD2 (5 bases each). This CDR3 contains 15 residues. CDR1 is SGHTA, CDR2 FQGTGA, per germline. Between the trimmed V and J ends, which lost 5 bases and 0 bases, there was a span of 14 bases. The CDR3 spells CASSHRDLHSYEQYF. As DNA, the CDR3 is TGTGCCAGCAGCCATAGGGACCTACACTCCTACGAGCAGTACTTC.

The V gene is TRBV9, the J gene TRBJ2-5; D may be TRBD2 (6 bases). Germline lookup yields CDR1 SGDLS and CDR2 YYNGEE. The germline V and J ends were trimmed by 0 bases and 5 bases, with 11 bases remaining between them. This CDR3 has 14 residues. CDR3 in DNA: TGTGCCAGCAGCGTAGGTAGCGGCCGGGAGACCCAGTACTTC. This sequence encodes CASSVGSGRETQYF.

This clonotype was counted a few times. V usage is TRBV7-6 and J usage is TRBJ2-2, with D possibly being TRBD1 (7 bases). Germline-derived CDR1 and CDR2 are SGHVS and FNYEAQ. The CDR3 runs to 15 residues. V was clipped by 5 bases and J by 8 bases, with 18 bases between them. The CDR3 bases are TGTGCCAGCAGCGTACCCACCAGGGGGGAAGGGGAGCTGTTTTTT. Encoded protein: CASSVPTRGEGELFF. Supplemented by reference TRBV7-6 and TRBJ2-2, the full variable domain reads GAGVSQSPRYKVTKRGQDVALRCDPISGHVSLYWYRQALGQGPEFLTYFNYEAQQDKSGLPNDRFSAERPEGSISTLTIQRTEQRDSAMYRCASSVPTRGEGELFFGEGSRLTVL.

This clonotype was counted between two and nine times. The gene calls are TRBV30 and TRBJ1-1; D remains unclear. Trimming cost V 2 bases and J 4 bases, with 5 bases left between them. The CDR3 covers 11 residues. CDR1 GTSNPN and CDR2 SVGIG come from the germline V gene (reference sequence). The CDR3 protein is CAWSRATEAFF. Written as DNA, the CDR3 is TGTGCCTGGAGTCGGGCCACTGAAGCTTTCTTT.